Sequencing of this TCR beta chain was carried out in a study of Ad26.COV2.S vaccination and SARS-CoV-2 variants. Looking at the study overall: Among those in the COV1001 Ad26.COV2.S trial arm was the donor. Recipients of Ad26.COV2.S got it intramuscularly, once or twice 56 days apart. Study-level points and caveats: Among vaccine recipients, spike-specific TCR breadth exceeded that of placebo recipients.

The table came from immunoSEQ multiplex PCR; TCRdb's copy has only in-frame clones and leaves some out. This repertoire shows around 250,000 clones, roughly 85% found once; its top ten account for under 3%. The sample's treatment: some 20 received Ad26.COV2.S at low or high dose, single or two shots; about 5 received placebo; per-sample allocation not given. The study sampled participants on day 63 after the first vaccine or placebo injection. The length of the CDR3 is 19 residues. Per germline, CDR1 SGHTA and CDR2 FQGNSA. Trimming cost V 4 bases and J 5 bases; bases outside gene matches: 18. This clone was counted only a few times. Its antigen is as yet unknown.

This clonotype originated in a person aged 18 to 65 who received the Ad26.COV2.S COVID-19 vaccine or a placebo. The source was peripheral blood, collected in a trial of Ad26.COV2.S vaccine versus placebo. The chain joins TRBV7-2 to TRBJ2-5; 11 bases map to TRBD2. The CDR3, as DNA: TGTGCCAGCAGCTCCCAAGCCCCCCGACTAGCGGGATTGGTGGAGACCCAGTACTTC. Amino acid sequence: CASSSQAPRLAGLVETQYF.